One T cell receptor (beta chain) is described in this entry. The authors reverse transcribed 0.5 to 1 ug RNA with random hexamers. Amplification of TCR beta CDR3 used immunoSEQ multiplex PCR across 54 Vbeta and 13 Jbeta. TCRdb reanalysed the immunoSEQ multiplex PCR reads using MiXCR and keeps one entry per CDR3 protein. Of 50,000 or so distinct CDR3 sequences detected, about 92% appear once; the ten largest clones hold 0.4% to 0.55%. The entry originates in a study of CD8 T cells in Susac syndrome. In contrast to the negatively isolated CD8+ and CD4+ T cells, TEMRA cells were FACS-enriched. The germline V gene has CDR1 LNHDA and CDR2 SQIVND (reference sequence). After removal of 9 bases from V and 5 bases from J, the junction contained 8 bases not matched to a gene. CDR3 size: 13 residues.

This sequence joins TRBV19 and TRBJ1-2; 8 nucleotides align to TRBD1. This TCR derives from a human donor with multiple sclerosis. Sequencing was done on a sample of CD8+ T cells from PBMCs. Here the CDR3 reads CASTDRAFYGYTF. The CDR3 nucleotides are TGTGCCAGCACGGACAGGGCGTTTTATGGCTACACCTTC.